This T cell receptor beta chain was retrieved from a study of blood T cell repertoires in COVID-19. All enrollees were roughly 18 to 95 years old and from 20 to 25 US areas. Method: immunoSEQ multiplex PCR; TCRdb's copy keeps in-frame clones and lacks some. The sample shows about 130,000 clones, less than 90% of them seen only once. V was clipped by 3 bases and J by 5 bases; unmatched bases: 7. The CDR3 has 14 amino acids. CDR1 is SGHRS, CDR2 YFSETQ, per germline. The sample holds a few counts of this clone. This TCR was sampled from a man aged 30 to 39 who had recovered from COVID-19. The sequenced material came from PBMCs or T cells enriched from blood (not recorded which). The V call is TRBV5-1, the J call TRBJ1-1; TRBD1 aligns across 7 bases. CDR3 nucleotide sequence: TGCGCCAGCAGCTGGCAGACAGGGAGTACTGAAGCTTTCTTT. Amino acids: CASSWQTGSTEAFF. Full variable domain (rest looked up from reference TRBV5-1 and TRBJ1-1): KAGVTQTPRYLIKTRGQQVTLSCSPISGHRSVSWYQQTPGQGLQFLFEYFSETQRNKGNFPGRFSGRQFSNSRSEMNVSTLELGDSALYLCASSWQTGSTEAFFGQGTRLTVV.